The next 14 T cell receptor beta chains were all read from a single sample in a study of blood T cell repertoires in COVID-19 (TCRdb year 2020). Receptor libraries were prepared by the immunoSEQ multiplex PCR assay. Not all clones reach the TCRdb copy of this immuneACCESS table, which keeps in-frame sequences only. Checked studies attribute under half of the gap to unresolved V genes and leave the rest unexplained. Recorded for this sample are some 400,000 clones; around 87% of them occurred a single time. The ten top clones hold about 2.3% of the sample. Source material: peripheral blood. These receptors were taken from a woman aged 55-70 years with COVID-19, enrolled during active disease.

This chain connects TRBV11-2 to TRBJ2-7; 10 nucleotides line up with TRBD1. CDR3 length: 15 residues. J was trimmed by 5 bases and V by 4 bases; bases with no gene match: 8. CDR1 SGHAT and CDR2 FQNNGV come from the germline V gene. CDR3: CASSSPGTGADEQYF. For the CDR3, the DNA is TGTGCCAGCAGCTCTCCTGGGACAGGGGCGGACGAGCAGTACTTC.

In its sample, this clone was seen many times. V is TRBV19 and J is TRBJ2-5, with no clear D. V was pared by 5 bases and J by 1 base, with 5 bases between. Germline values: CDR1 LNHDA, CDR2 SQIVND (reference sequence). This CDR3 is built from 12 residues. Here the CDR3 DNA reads TGTGCCAGTAGTGGAGTCCAAGAGACCCAGTACTTC. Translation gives CASSGVQETQYF.

The CDR3 region is CASSQGGEGRWSYTF. The CDR3 DNA reads TGTGCCAGCAGCCAGGGGGGAGAGGGACGGTGGAGCTACACCTTC. The rearrangement joins TRBV3-1 (or the pseudogene TRBV3-2) to TRBJ1-2; maybe TRBD1 (5 bases). Trimming cost V 3 bases and J 9 bases, with 20 bases left between them. CDR3 length: 15 amino acids. The germline V gene encodes CDR1 LGHDT and CDR2 YNNKEL (reference sequence).

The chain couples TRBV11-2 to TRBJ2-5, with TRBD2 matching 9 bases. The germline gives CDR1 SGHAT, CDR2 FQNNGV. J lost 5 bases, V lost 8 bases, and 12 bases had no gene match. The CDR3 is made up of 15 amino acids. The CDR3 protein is CASLGFSGGEETQYF. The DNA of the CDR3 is TGTGCCAGCCTAGGGTTTAGCGGGGGCGAGGAGACCCAGTACTTC.

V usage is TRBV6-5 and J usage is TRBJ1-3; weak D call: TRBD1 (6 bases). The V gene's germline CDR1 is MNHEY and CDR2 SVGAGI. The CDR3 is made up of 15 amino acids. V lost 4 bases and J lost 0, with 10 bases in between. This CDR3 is CASSFRTDSGNTIYF. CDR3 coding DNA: TGTGCCAGCAGTTTTCGGACAGACTCTGGAAACACCATATATTTT.

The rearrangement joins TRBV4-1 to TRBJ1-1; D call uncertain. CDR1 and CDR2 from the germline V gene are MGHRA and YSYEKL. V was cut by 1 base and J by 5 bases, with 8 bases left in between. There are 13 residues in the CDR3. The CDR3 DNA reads TGCGCCAGCAGCCAAGTTGTGCGTACTGAAGCTTTCTTT. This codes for CASSQVVRTEAFF.

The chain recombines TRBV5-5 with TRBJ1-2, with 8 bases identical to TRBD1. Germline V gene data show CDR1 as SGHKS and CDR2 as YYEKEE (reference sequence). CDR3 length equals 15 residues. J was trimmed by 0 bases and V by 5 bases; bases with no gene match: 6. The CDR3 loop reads CASSIPGGPNYGYTF. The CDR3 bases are TGTGCCAGCAGTATACCAGGGGGCCCTAACTATGGCTACACCTTC.

CDR3 loop: CASSSTGQVPYEQYF. CDR3 sequence (DNA): TGCGCCAGCAGCTCGACAGGGCAGGTCCCCTACGAGCAGTACTTC. The chain is built from TRBV5-1 and TRBJ2-7, with TRBD1 matching over 7 bases. Germline V gene lookup returns CDR1 SGHRS and CDR2 YFSETQ. Trimming removed 3 bases from V and 2 bases from J; junction bases left unmatched: 8. The CDR3 contains 15 residues.

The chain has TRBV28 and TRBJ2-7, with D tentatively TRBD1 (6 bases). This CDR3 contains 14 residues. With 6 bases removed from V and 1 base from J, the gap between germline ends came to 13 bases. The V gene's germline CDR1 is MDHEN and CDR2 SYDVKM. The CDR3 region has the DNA TGTGCCAGCAGCCGGCCTGGACAGTCCTACGAGCAGTACTTC. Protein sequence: CASSRPGQSYEQYF.

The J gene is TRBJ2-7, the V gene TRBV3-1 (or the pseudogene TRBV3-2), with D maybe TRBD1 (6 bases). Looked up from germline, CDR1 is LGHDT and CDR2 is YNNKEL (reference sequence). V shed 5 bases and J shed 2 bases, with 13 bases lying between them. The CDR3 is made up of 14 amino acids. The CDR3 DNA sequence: TGTGCCAGCAGCTTATCCAGGGGAACCTACGAGCAGTACTTC. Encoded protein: CASSLSRGTYEQYF.

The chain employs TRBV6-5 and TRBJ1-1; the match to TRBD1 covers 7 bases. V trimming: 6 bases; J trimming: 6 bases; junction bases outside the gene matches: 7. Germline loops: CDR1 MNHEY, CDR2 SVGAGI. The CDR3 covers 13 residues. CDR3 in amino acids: CASSYRGVAEAFF. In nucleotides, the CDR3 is TGTGCCAGCAGCTACAGGGGTGTCGCTGAAGCTTTCTTT.

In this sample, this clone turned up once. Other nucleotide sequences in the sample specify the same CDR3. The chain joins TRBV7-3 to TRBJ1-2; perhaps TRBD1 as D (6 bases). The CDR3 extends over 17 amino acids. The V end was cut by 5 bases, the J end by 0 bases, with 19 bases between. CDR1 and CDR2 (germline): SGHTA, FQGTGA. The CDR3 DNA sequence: TGTGCCAGCAGCCCCTCAGGACAGATCACCTCTAACTATGGCTACACCTTC. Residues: CASSPSGQITSNYGYTF.

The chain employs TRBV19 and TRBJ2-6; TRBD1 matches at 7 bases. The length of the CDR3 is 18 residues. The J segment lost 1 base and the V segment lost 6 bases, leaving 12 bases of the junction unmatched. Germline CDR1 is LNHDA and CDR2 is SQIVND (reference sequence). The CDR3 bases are TGTGCCAGTAGACGAACCGGGACAGACACATCTGGGGCCAACGTCCTGACTTTC. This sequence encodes CASRRTGTDTSGANVLTF.

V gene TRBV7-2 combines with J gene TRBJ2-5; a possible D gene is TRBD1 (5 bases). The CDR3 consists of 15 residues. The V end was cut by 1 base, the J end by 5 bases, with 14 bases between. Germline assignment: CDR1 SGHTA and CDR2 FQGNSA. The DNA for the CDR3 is TGTGCCAGCAGCTTAGTTAGCAGGGTTGGTGAGACCCAGTACTTC. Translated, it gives CASSLVSRVGETQYF.